This TCR beta chain was identified during a study of shared clonotypes between healthy human individuals. Between the trimmed V and J ends, which lost 5 bases and 6 bases, there was a span of 8 bases. The CDR3 has 11 amino acids. Germline lookup yields CDR1 SNHLY and CDR2 FYNNEI. The genomic DNA of each subset was split evenly across several immunoSEQ plates. In the authors' methods: ImmunoSEQ only sent back junction sequences with no quality scores, so filtering was done differently. TCRdb keeps only in-frame clones here, not all; method: immunoSEQ multiplex PCR. The DNA was the basis for D and trimming; V, J and clone size are from that table. The data contain over 2 million clones, roughly 94% of them seen just once; the ten biggest clones take up 0.1% to 0.15%.

J is TRBJ2-7 and V is TRBV2; possibly TRBD1 for D (5 bases). Sequenced input: naive CD4+ T cells sorted from blood. Sample subset: CD45RA+ positively selected. This receptor was taken from a man between 18 and 35 years old in good health. In nucleotides, the CDR3 is TGTGCCAGCAGTTTGACAGCCGAGCAGTACTTC. The encoded protein is CASSLTAEQYF.